These 3 T cell receptor beta chains came from one sample sequenced in a study of cytomegalovirus exposure and HLA in healthy donors. The PCR employed 60 Vbeta primers together with 13 Jbeta primers. Libraries were prepared by immunoSEQ multiplex PCR; TCRdb keeps only in-frame clonotypes and omits some of them. The repertoire holds about 130,000 clones, with approximately 70% as singletons. Input material: PBMCs. These receptor sequences come from a woman aged 60-75 years in good health and CMV-seropositive.

This clone came up once. At the DNA level, this CDR3 is encoded by other sequences in the same sample as well. This chain uses TRBV29-1 with TRBJ1-1; the D is unclear. The V end was cut by 4 bases, the J end by 1 base, with 7 bases between. This CDR3 is built from 12 residues. Germline CDR1 SQVTM, CDR2 ANQGSEA. The DNA of the CDR3 is TGCAGCGTTGGCACGGGGAACACTGAAGCTTTCTTT. Encoded protein: CSVGTGNTEAFF.

The chain couples TRBV5-4 to TRBJ2-5; D may be TRBD2 (6 bases). The germline V gene has CDR1 SGHNT and CDR2 YYREEE (reference sequence). This CDR3 has 14 residues. Trimming left V 3 bases short and J 1 base short, with 10 bases between. The CDR3 nucleotides read TGTGCCAGCAGCTCAACGGGGGTCCAAGAGACCCAGTACTTC. Protein product: CASSSTGVQETQYF.

The J gene is TRBJ1-5, the V gene TRBV28; D ambiguous. The length of the CDR3 is 14 residues. Between the trimmed V and J ends, which lost 1 base and 0 bases, there was a span of 4 bases. Germline V gene lookup returns CDR1 MDHEN and CDR2 SYDVKM. The CDR3 sequence: CASSLSFSNQPQHF. The CDR3 DNA reads TGTGCCAGCAGTTTATCGTTTAGCAATCAGCCCCAGCATTTT.